The 2 T cell receptor beta chains presented below share a single source sample, sequenced in a study of blood T cell repertoires in COVID-19. Clones were sequenced by immunoSEQ multiplex PCR, and TCRdb holds only the in-frame ones, with some missing. The sample has about 270,000 clones; around 85% are singletons. The material sequenced was peripheral blood. These receptors all stem from a woman aged 25 to 39 with COVID-19, enrolled during active disease.

This chain joins TRBV29-1 and TRBJ2-5, with 8 nucleotides matching TRBD1. The CDR3 loop spans 14 amino acids. The V gene end was trimmed by 6 bases and the J gene end by 7 bases; junction bases not matched to a gene: 13. CDR1 is SQVTM and CDR2 is ANQGSEA in the germline V gene. In DNA form, the CDR3 reads TGCAGCGTCAATATACAGGGGGGAAAAGGGACCCAGTACTTC. Protein product: CSVNIQGGKGTQYF. The whole variable domain, filled in from reference TRBV29-1 and TRBJ2-5, reads SAVISQKPSRDICQRGTSLTIQCQVDSQVTMMFWYRQQPGQSLTLIATANQGSEATYESGFVIDKFPISRPNLTFSTLTVSNMSPEDSSIYLCSVNIQGGKGTQYFGPGTRLLVL.

The CDR3 bases are TGTGCCGGCCGGGGGGACGGAGCTAATTCACCCCTCCACTTT. This encodes CAGRGDGANSPLHF. The chain recombines TRBV7-9 with TRBJ1-6, with a weak D call TRBD1 (5 bases). V was clipped by 11 bases and J by 6 bases, with 17 bases between them. The CDR3 is 14 residues long. In germline, CDR1 is SEHNR, CDR2 FQNEAQ (reference sequence).